This T cell receptor beta chain was recovered during a study of T cells in Graves' hyperthyroidism and ophthalmopathy. The V and J ends lost 2 bases and 4 bases respectively, with 8 bases between them. The CDR3 is made up of 13 amino acids. The germline V gene encodes CDR1 KGHSH and CDR2 LQKENI. Study conclusions and caveats: A 13 V-J model separated ophthalmopathy from stable hyperthyroidism. Peripheral blood also featured most of the thyroid clonotypes expanded above 0.001.

Template material for amplifying TCR beta CDR3 regions consisted of RNA transcripts. The HTBI primer set drove a first-round RT-PCR of the TCR CDR3. TCRdb reprocessed the multiplex PCR reads via MiXCR and lists one record per CDR3 protein. Of a few hundred thousand distinct CDR3 sequences listed, less than 15% are singletons. In patients aged 18 to 65, hyperthyroidism was newly diagnosed, with duration under 2 months. Lactation, pregnancy, other autoimmune disease or uncontrolled infection led to exclusion of patients. This clonotype was recorded at least ten times. Antigen unknown. The TCR originated in a middle-aged woman with Graves' hyperthyroidism that later progressed to Graves' ophthalmopathy. What was sequenced was blood. The gene calls are TRBV18 and TRBJ1-1; unclear D gene. In DNA form, the CDR3 reads TGTGCCAGCTCACCAACGCTGGCCACTGAAGCTTTCTTT. Its protein product is CASSPTLATEAFF.